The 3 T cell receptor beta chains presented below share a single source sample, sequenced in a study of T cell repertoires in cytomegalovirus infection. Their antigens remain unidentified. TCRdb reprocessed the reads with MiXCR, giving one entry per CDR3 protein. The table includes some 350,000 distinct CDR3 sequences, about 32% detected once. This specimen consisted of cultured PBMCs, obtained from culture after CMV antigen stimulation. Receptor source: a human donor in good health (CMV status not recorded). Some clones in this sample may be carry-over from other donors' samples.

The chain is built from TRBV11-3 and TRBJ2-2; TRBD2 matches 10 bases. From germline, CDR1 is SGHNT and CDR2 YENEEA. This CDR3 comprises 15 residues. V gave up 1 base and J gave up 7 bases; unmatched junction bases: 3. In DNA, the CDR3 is TGTGCCAGCAGCTTAGCTAGCGGGAGTTTCGGGGAGCTGTTTTTT. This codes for CASSLASGSFGELFF.

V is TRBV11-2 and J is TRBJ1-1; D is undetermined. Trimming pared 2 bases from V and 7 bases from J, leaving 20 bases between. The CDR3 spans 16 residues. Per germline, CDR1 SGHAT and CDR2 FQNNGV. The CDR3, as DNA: TGTGCCAGCAGCTTAACCAATTGGGGTGGGGTAGGTGAAGCTTTCTTT. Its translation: CASSLTNWGGVGEAFF.

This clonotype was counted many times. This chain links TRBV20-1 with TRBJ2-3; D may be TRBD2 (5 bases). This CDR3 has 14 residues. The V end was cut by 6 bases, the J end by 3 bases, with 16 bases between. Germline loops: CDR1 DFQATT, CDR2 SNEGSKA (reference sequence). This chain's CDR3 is CSAPRGGLTDTQYF. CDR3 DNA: TGCAGTGCCCCCCGAGGCGGGCTAACAGATACGCAGTATTTT.